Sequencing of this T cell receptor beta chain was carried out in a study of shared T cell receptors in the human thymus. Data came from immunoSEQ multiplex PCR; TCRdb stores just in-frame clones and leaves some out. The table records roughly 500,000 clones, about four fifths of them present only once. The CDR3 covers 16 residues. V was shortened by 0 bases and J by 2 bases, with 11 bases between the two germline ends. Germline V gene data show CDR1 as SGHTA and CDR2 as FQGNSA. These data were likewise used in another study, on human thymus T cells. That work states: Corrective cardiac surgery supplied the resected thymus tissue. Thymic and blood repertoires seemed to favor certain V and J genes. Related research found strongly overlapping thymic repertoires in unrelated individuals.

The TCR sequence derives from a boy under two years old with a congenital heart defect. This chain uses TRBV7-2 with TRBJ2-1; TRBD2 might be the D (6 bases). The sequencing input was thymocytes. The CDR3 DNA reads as TGTGCCAGCAGCTTAGCGGGGGGACTCACCTACAATGAGCAGTTCTTC. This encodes CASSLAGGLTYNEQFF. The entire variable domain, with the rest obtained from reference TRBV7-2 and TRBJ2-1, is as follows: GAGVSQSPSNKVTEKGKDVELRCDPISGHTALYWYRQSLGQGLEFLIYFQGNSAPDKSGLPSDRFSAERTGGSVSTLTIQRTQQEDSAVYLCASSLAGGLTYNEQFFGPGTRLTVL.